The rows below give T cell receptor beta chains drawn from one sample of a study of T-cell memory formation after mild COVID-19. Via MiXCR, TCRdb re-called the 5' RACE reads, giving one row per CDR3 protein. The sample has a few hundred thousand distinct CDR3 sequences, around 24% seen once; the top ten hold roughly 8.9%. Material: PBMCs or a T cell subset sorted from them (not recorded which). These receptors were taken from an adult woman who had mild COVID-19 (a few samples of this study predate the infection). Cell type and time point are not known. Both conserved end residues are part of each CDR3. A D gene is named only where the DNA matches it firmly. Where a row states a size, it is once, few, many or the class of an expanded clone; other rows omit it.

clone size,J gene,D gene,V gene,CDR3 DNA,CDR3 protein
-,TRBJ2-1,-,TRBV10-3,TGTGCCATCAGTGGGACTGGGGGGAAGGAGCAGTTCTTC,CAISGTGGKEQFF
-,TRBJ2-1,TRBD2,TRBV7-3,TGTGCCAGCAGCACCTTAGCGGGGGGCTATGAGCAGTTCTTC,CASSTLAGGYEQFF
-,TRBJ2-7,TRBD2,TRBV10-3,TGTGCCACCAGTTATCGGGGGGAAGAGTACGAGCAGTACTTC,CATSYRGEEYEQYF
-,TRBJ2-7,-,TRBV5-1,TGCGCCAGCAGCTTGGATGCCGGGCCGGGGGAGCAGTACTTC,CASSLDAGPGEQYF
-,TRBJ2-7,TRBD2,TRBV7-2,TGTGCCAGCAGCTTACGGGACGGCGGGGGTTACGAGCAGTACTTC,CASSLRDGGGYEQYF
few,TRBJ2-1,-,TRBV20-1,TGCAGTGCTAGCTCTGGGTACAATGAGCAGTTCTTC,CSASSGYNEQFF
-,TRBJ1-2,TRBD1,TRBV20-1,TGCAGTGCTAGAGATAAGGGACAGGGGGCCTCTGGCTACACCTTC,CSARDKGQGASGYTF
-,TRBJ2-3,TRBD2,TRBV12-3/TRBV12-4,TGTGCCAGCAGGGTCCAACTAGCGGGGGGCCTCACAGATACGCAGTATTTT,CASRVQLAGGLTDTQYF
-,TRBJ1-4,-,TRBV27,TGTGCCAGCGCCTCATTAGGGGGAAATGAAAAACTGTTTTTT,CASASLGGNEKLFF
-,TRBJ1-1,-,TRBV20-1,TGCAGTGCTAGAGATTCGGGCCGCGCCATGAACACTGAAGCTTTCTTT,CSARDSGRAMNTEAFF
few,TRBJ1-6,TRBD1,TRBV12-3/TRBV12-4,TGTGCCAGCAGTTTAGGTGGGCCAGGGGGATATTCACCCCTCCACTTT,CASSLGGPGGYSPLHF
-,TRBJ2-5,TRBD2,TRBV7-2,TGTGCCAGCAGCTCTAGACTAGCGGGGGCATTTTTAGAGACCCAGTACTTC,CASSSRLAGAFLETQYF
-,TRBJ2-1,TRBD2,TRBV20-1,TGCAGTGCTAGAAAGCGGGGACTAGCGGGAGTTGGGTGGAACAATGAGCAGTTCTTC,CSARKRGLAGVGWNNEQFF
few,TRBJ1-5,-,TRBV12-3/TRBV12-4,TGTGCCAGCAGTGACCGGGAACTTAATCAGCCCCAGCATTTT,CASSDRELNQPQHF
-,TRBJ2-7,TRBD1,TRBV2,TGTGCCAGCAGTGATAAGGACAGGGGATTTTTCTACGAGCAGTACTTC,CASSDKDRGFFYEQYF
-,TRBJ2-1,TRBD1,TRBV5-4,TGTGCCAGCGACAGGGACAATGAGCAGTTCTTC,CASDRDNEQFF
-,TRBJ2-1,TRBD1,TRBV18,TGTGCCAGCTCACTCCCCGAAGACAGGGGGAACAATGAGCAGTTCTTC,CASSLPEDRGNNEQFF
once,TRBJ2-7,TRBD1,TRBV5-1,TGCGCCAGCAGTGCTGGGACAGTTGGGACCTACGAGCAGTACTTC,CASSAGTVGTYEQYF